This TCR beta chain comes out of a study of cytomegalovirus exposure and HLA in healthy donors (dated by TCRdb to 2017 to 2019). Broadly, across the study: According to an earlier analysis of around 600 of the donors, about 170 million T cells yielded 117 million unique TCR beta sequences and approximately 300 Gb of sequence data. Both class I and class II loci were covered by HLA typing, at four-digit resolution. The study profiled the T cell repertoires of about 720 subjects by immunosequencing and related them to cytomegalovirus serostatus. Every repertoire in the discovery cohort had been generated on one and the same sequencing platform. A later genetic analysis took genome-wide SNP genotypes for about 65% of the 666 donors and used that subset as a discovery cohort. Alongside the repertoire data, information on donor age, sex, ethnicity and CMV serostatus was compiled. To predict cytomegalovirus infection status, the study combined high-throughput TCR immunosequencing, statistical association of individual TCRs with disease status, and machine learning. Four or five DR-DQ haplotypes were handled as single units for association and clustering because linkage in the cohort was strong. A later analysis re-examined previously published TCR beta repertoires from several hundred donors and added high-resolution HLA genotyping to investigate patterns of TCR occurrence. The study was designed to test whether signatures of past pathogen exposure could be identified by cataloging public T cell receptors. Roughly 320 gigabases of sequencing data and approximately 91 million unique TCR sequences made up an early release that covered over 550 HLA-typed donors. Besides the first cohort of roughly 660 subjects, a separate validation cohort made up of 120 or so different subjects was used. Across 300 to 400 genotyped donors of the cohort, an average of approximately 220,000 unique TCR beta nucleotide sequences per donor were sequenced, and around 20% of those sequences were non-productive. To decide whether each TCR beta V gene segment behaved as functional or pseudogenic, an earlier analysis of approximately 620 of the donors relied on high-throughput TCR beta sequencing. Typing coverage differed by locus: A, B, C, DRB1 and DQB1 were typed in roughly 620-640 donors, DQA1 in 500 to 550, DPA1 in over 600, and DPB1 in roughly 470. Among the roughly 400 genotyped donors, around 81% belonged to the genetic ancestry cluster associated with self-reported Caucasian donors. Rather than drawing on any new phenotypic data, the later analysis identified candidate immune exposures from TCR beta sequences and the way those sequences occurred across donors. Paper-wide results and their limitations: In a later analysis, 16,951 TCR beta sequences were associated with specific HLA alleles at a false discovery rate of 0.05. In the study, approximately 160 TCR beta chains were listed as associated with cytomegalovirus. Correlated functional status among segregating V segments might be attributable to linkage disequilibrium, but an unknown experimental factor could not be ruled out. Compared with equally common non-associated chains, HLA-associated TCR beta chains in a later analysis were more clonally expanded and had lower generation probabilities. In both the original and validation cohorts, the classifier was reported to diagnose cytomegalovirus status with high specificity and sensitivity. Presence/absence analyses assumed roughly uniform sequencing depth across donors, an assumption that may not hold. While some public TCRs were present in many individuals, most TCR sequences turned up only very rarely across donors. Because the 87-base-pair reads could not distinguish some IMGT-functional V segments, including TRBV6-2 and TRBV6-3, those segments were excluded. The sequencing pipeline was judged likely to have produced a cluster of highly shared sequence variants as a technical artifact. A later genetic analysis reported fewer N-insertions in productive TCRs among donors in an Asian-associated ancestry cluster than the roughly 650-donor mean. A further reported finding was that TCR beta sequences accurately predicted the HLA-A and HLA-B alleles for most subjects in the first cohort. Because HLA typing was unavailable for some donors at each locus, only the typed subset was used in association tests. Because counts were too low, more than 15 rarely observed V segments, including chromosome 9 orphons, were left out of the earlier analysis of 587 of the donors. In a later analysis, TCR association rates were found to vary across HLA loci, with the most associated TCRs seen for DRB1 alleles and the fewest for HLA-C alleles. In vitro tests confirmed that a few of the cytomegalovirus-associated TCR beta chains recognize cytomegalovirus antigens. The only immune exposure information available for the cohort was CMV serostatus. A later analysis found that most CMV-associated TCR beta chains appeared HLA-restricted, with HLA associations seemingly driven largely by CMV exposure. When HLA alleles, especially DR and DQ, strongly co-occurred, TCR associations were difficult to assign to individual alleles. An earlier analysis of approximately 540 of the donors showed that most TCR beta V segments appeared in productive rearrangements either about 87% or about 30% of the time, which broadly matched IMGT annotations. A later analysis reported that several top co-occurrence clusters appeared linked to parvovirus B19, influenza, CMV and Epstein-Barr virus. The cohort was sequenced for TCR beta chains only, and without alpha or paired-chain data the features that could be detected were limited. An association between a missense DCLRE1C variant and V-gene and J-gene trimming of TCR beta chains was found in a later genetic analysis and replicated in an independent cohort. It was suggested by the authors that the approach could potentially be generalized to other disease states and immunological phenotypes.

The library was produced with the immunoSEQ multiplex PCR assay. A mixture of 60 forward primers for TCR Vbeta segments and 13 reverse primers for TCR Jbeta segments was used in the multiplex PCR. The CDR3 region of rearranged TCR beta genes was amplified from genomic DNA with a multiplex PCR assay. Amplified TCR beta libraries were sequenced as 87-base-pair reads on the Illumina HiSeq System. On the authors' methods: Across the 670 or so repertoires, a later analysis counted tens of millions of unique TCR beta chains, roughly 11 million of which were shared by at least two donors. A nearest-neighbor algorithm error-corrected the raw reads and collapsed the reads into unique sequences, merging closely related sequences to remove PCR and sequencing errors. V, D and J gene segments were assigned by aligning CDR3 sequences to IMGT reference sequences. For a sequence to be retained, a match of at least six nucleotides to both a V gene segment and a J gene segment was required. Rearrangements were classified as productive when the CDR3 lacked stop codons and remained in frame with V and J, and all other rearrangements were classified as non-productive. CDR3 was defined according to IMGT convention as the region running from the second conserved V-encoded cysteine to the conserved J-encoded phenylalanine. In an earlier analysis of 500 to 650 of the donors, sequences lacking an unambiguous match to a single V gene segment were excluded. In an earlier analysis of several hundred of the donors, V segments were called functional above 56.7% productive rearrangements and were called segregating when the between-donor standard deviation exceeded 5%. A statistical classification framework was developed to diagnose cytomegalovirus status using the catalog of TCR beta chain sequences. A later analysis assigned V and J genes by comparing TCR nucleotide sequences with IMGT/GENE-DB human TR gene sequences. The TCRdist pipeline was used in a later analysis to assign CDR3 sequences and most-parsimonious VDJ recombination scenarios. In a later analysis, every TCR beta chain was defined by the combination of its CDR3 amino acid sequence and its V-gene family, and reads without a unique V-gene family were dropped. A later analysis removed 592 highly shared, low-generation-probability nucleotide sequences to deal with suspected cross-contamination and a sequencing artifact. In a later analysis, a clonal expansion index for each public chain was calculated from normalized within-repertoire ranks of inferred template counts. Generation probabilities in a later analysis came from a VDJ recombination model fitted to out-of-frame rearrangements, and those results were checked against IGoR. In a later analysis, hypergeometric tests were used to score TCR-TCR, TCR-HLA and TCR-CMV co-occurrence, with a repertoire-size bias correction applied to TCR pairs. To estimate false discovery rates, a later analysis permuted the HLA or CMV assignments 20 times. A later analysis grouped co-occurring TCRs with DBSCAN, adding TCRdist sequence similarity when clustering within HLA-allele-positive subsets. Co-occurrence clustering excluded repertoires with fewer than 30,000 or more than 120,000 public chains, plus five with anomalous nucleotide sharing. In TCRdb, the immuneACCESS table is reduced to in-frame sequences with V and J assigned. These tables do not hold every clone; where another copy was compared, an unresolved V gene accounts for under half, and the others remain unexplained. D and trimming were read from the DNA, whereas the V and J calls and clone size are those reported in that table. Recorded for this sample are over 150,000 clones; about 72% of them occurred a single time. Of the sample, 1.3% to 1.5% falls within the top ten clones.

This clone came up a few times. Its antigen target is currently unknown. Base qualities were left out, and no much larger clone turns up one base away. Looking up the germline V gene (reference sequence) yields CDR1 SGHKS and CDR2 YYEKEE. Germline trimming: 7 bases from V, 6 bases from J; junction bases outside gene matches: 7. Measured from the cysteine to the phenylalanine, the CDR3 is 15 residues long. Only the CDR3 part of the read is kept: 45 bases, read in frame from the first base. The cohort comprised more than 550 healthy bone marrow donors. Cohort members were all nominally healthy when sampled, although unrecorded immune exposures were likely present. The donor was CMV seronegative and was included in the group of under 450 seronegative cohort members. A peripheral blood sample was collected from each donor, and TCR beta sequencing was performed on peripheral blood mononuclear cells. Genomic DNA extraction from the blood cell samples was performed with the Qiagen DNeasy Blood Extraction Kit.

The chain was built from TRBV5-5 and TRBJ2-7; a stretch of 16 junction bases matches TRBD2. The receptor's source is a man aged 55-75 years in good health and CMV-seronegative. The specimen was PBMCs. The CDR3 region reads CASGGLAGGPGEQYF. At the DNA level, the sequence is TGTGCCAGCGGGGGACTAGCGGGGGGGCCGGGCGAGCAGTACTTC. Beyond the CDR3, the reference TRBV5-5 and TRBJ2-7 genes provide the residues; the full variable domain reads: DAGVTQSPTHLIKTRGQQVTLRCSPISGHKSVSWYQQVLGQGPQFIFQYYEKEERGRGNFPDRFSARQFPNYSSELNVNALLLGDSALYLCASGGLAGGPGEQYFGPGTRLTVT.